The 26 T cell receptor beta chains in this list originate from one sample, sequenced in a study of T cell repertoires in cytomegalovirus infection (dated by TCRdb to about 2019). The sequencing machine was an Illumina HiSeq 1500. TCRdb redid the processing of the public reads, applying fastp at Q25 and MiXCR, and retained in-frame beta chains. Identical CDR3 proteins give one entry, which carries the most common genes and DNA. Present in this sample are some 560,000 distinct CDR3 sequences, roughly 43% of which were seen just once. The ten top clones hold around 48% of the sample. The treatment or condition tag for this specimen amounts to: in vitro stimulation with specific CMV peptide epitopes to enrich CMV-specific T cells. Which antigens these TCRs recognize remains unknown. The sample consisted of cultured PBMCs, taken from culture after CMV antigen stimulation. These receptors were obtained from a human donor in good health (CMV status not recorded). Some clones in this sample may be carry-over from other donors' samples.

CDR3 nucleotides: TGTGCCAGCAGCCCACAGGGTTTGGGCAATCAGCCCCAGCATTTT. Translating it yields CASSPQGLGNQPQHF. The V gene is TRBV7-6, the J gene TRBJ1-5; D possibly corresponds to TRBD1 (6 bases). The CDR3 has 15 amino acids. Germline V lookup: CDR1 SGHVS, CDR2 FNYEAQ. Trimming cost V 5 bases and J 2 bases, with 13 bases left between them.

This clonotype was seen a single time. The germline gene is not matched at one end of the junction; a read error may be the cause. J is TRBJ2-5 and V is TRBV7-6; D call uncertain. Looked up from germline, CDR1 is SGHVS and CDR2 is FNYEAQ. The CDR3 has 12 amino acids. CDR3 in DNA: TGTGCCGGCAGCCCCCGTAGTCGGTCCCAGTACTTC. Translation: CAGSPRSRSQYF.

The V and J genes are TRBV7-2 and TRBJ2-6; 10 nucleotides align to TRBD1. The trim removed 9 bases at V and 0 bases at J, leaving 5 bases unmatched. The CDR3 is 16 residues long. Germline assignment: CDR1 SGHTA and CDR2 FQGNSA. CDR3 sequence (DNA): TGTGCCAGTCGGGACAGGGGCGCCTCTGGGGCCAACGTCCTGACTTTC. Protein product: CASRDRGASGANVLTF.

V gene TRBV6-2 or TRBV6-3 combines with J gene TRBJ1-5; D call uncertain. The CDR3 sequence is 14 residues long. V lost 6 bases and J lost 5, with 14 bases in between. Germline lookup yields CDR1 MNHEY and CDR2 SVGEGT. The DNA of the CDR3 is TGTGCCAGCAGCCGAAACACTCCCGATCAGCCCCAGCATTTT. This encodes CASSRNTPDQPQHF.

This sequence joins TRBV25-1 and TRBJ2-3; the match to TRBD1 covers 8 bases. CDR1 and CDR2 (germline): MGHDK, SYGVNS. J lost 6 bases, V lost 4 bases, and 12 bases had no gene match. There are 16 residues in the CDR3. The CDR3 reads CASSAGTGPLRDTQYF. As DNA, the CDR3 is TGTGCCAGCAGTGCGGGGACAGGTCCCCTCCGGGATACGCAGTATTTT.

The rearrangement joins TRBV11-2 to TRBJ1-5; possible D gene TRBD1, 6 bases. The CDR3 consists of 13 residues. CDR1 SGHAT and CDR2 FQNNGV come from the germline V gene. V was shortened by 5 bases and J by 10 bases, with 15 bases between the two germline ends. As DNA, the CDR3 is TGTGCCAGCAGCCCCAGGGGAGTGCATCCCCAGCATTTT. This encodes CASSPRGVHPQHF.

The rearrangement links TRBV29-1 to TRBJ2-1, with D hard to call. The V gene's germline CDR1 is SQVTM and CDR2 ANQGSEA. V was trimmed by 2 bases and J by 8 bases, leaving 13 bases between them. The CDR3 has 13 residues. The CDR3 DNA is TGCAGCGTTGAACAGGTAATTGGTCATGAGCAGTTCTTC. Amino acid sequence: CSVEQVIGHEQFF.

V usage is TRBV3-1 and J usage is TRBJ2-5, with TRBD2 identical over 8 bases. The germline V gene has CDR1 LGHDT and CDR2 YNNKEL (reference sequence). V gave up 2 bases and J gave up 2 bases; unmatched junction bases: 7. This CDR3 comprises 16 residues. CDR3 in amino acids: CASSQPTSGEQETQYF. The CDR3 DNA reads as TGTGCCAGCAGCCAACCTACTAGCGGAGAACAAGAGACCCAGTACTTC.

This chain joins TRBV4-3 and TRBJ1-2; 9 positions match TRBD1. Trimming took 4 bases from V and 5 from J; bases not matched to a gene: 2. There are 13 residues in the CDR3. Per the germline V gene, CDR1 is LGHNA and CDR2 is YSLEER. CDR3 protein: CASSRGTGYGYTF. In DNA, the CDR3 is TGCGCCAGCAGCCGCGGGACAGGGTATGGCTACACCTTC.

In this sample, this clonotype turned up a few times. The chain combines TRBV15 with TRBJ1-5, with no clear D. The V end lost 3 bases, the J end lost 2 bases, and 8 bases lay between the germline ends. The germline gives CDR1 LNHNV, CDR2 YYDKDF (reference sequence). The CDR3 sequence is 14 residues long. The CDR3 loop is CATSRRTRNQPQHF. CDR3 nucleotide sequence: TGTGCCACCAGCAGGAGGACGCGCAATCAGCCCCAGCATTTT.

The CDR3 DNA reads TGTGCCAGCAGCTGGGGGGAGAACACTGAAGCTTTCTTT. Translated, it gives CASSWGENTEAFF. V usage is TRBV11-1 and J usage is TRBJ1-1, with D possibly being TRBD1 (5 bases). Trimming shortened V by 4 bases and J by 1 base, and 7 bases separated the two germline ends. This CDR3 spans 13 amino acids. The germline gives CDR1 SGHAT, CDR2 FQDESV (reference sequence).

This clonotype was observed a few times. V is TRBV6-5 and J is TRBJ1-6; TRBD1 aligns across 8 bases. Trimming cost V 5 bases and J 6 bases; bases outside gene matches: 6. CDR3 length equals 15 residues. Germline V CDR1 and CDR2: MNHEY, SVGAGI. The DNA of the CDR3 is TGTGCCAGCAGTGTGGGACAGGTTCCTAATTCACCCCTCCACTTT. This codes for CASSVGQVPNSPLHF.

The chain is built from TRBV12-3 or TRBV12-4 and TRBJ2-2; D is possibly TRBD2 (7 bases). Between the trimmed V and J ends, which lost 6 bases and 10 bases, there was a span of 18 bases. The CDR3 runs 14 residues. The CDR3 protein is CASSPPVAGAELFF. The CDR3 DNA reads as TGTGCCAGCAGCCCGCCTGTCGCGGGGGCGGAGCTGTTTTTT.

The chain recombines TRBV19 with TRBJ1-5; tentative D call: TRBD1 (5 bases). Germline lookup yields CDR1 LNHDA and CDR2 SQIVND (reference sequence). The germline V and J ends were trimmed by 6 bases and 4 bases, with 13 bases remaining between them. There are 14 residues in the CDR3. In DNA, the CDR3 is TGTGCCAGTAGGGATGTGGGGGGGAATCAGCCCCAGCATTTT. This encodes CASRDVGGNQPQHF.

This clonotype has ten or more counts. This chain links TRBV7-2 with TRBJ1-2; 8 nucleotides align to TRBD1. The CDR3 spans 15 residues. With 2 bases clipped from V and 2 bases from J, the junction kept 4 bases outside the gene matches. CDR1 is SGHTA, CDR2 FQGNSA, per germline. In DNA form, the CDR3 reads TGTGCCAGCAGCTTACAGGGGGCGATGAACTATGGCTACACCTTC. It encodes CASSLQGAMNYGYTF.

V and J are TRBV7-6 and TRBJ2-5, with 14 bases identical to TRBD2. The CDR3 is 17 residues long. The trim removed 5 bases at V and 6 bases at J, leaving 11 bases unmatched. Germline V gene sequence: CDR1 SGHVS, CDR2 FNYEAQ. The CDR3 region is CASSPRLAGGPSQTQYF. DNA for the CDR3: TGTGCCAGCAGCCCGAGACTAGCGGGAGGGCCCTCGCAGACCCAGTACTTC.

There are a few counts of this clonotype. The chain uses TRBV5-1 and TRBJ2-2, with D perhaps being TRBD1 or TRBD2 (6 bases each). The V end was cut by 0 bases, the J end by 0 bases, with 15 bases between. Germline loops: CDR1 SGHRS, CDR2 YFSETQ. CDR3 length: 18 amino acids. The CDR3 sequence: CASSLDGGAAANTGELFF. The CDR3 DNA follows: TGCGCCAGCAGCTTGGACGGGGGCGCGGCTGCGAACACCGGGGAGCTGTTTTTT.

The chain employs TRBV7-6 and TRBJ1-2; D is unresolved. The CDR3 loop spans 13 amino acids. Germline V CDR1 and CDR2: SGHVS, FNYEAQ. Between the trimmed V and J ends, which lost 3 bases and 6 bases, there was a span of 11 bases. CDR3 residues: CASSFGKTHGYTF. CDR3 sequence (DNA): TGTGCCAGCAGCTTCGGAAAAACCCATGGCTACACCTTC.

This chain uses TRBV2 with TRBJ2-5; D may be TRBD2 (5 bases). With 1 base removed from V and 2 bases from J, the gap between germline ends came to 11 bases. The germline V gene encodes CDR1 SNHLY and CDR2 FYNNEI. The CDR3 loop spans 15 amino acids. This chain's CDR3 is CASSEGPGDQETQYF. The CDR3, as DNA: TGTGCCAGCAGTGAAGGTCCCGGGGATCAAGAGACCCAGTACTTC.

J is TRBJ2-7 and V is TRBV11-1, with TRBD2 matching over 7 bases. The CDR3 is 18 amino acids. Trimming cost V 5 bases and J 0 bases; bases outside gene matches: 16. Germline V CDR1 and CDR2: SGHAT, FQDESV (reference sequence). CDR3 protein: CASSPMGGTSFFSYEQYF. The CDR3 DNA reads TGTGCCAGCAGCCCGATGGGAGGGACGTCATTCTTCTCCTACGAGCAGTACTTC.

The CDR3 coding sequence is TGTGCCAGCAGCTTAGGGGGGAGAATTAGTTACGAGCAGTACTTC. This sequence encodes CASSLGGRISYEQYF. The V call is TRBV11-2, the J call TRBJ2-7; D may be TRBD1 or TRBD2 (5 bases each). The CDR3 is made up of 15 amino acids. V was trimmed by 1 base and J by 4 bases, leaving 14 bases between them. Per the germline V gene, CDR1 is SGHAT and CDR2 is FQNNGV.

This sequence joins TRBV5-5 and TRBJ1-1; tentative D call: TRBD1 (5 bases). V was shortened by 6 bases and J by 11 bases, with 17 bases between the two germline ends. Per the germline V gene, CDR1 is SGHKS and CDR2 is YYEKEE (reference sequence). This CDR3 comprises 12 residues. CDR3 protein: CASTLGGRWAFF. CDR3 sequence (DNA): TGTGCCAGCACCCTGGGGGGGAGATGGGCTTTCTTT.

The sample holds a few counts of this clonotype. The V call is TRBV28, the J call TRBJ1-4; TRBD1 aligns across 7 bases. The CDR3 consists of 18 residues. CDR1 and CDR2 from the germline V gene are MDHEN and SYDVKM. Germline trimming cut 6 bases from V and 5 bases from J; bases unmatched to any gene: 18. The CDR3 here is CASRQGGAGLNENEKLFF. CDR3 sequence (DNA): TGTGCCAGCAGACAAGGGGGCGCGGGTTTAAATGAAAATGAAAAACTGTTTTTT.

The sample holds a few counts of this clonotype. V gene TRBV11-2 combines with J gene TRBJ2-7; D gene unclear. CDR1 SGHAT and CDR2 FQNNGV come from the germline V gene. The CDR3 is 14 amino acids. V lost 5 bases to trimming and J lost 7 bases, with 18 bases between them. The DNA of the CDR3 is TGTGCCAGCAGCCACGCGAAGTCTGCGAGGGAGCAGTACTTC. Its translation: CASSHAKSAREQYF.

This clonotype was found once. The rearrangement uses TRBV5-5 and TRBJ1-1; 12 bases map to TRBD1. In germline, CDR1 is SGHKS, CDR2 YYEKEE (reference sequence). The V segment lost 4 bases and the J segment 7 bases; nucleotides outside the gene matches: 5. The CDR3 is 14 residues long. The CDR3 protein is CASSPGTGGGEAFF. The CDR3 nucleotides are TGTGCCAGCAGCCCCGGGACAGGGGGCGGTGAAGCTTTCTTT.

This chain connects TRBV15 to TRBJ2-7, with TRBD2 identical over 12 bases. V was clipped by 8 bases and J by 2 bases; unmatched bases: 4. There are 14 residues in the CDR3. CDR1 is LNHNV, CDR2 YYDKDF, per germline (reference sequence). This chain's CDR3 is CATRGLAGTYEQYF. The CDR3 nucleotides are TGTGCCACCCGAGGACTAGCGGGAACCTACGAGCAGTACTTC.